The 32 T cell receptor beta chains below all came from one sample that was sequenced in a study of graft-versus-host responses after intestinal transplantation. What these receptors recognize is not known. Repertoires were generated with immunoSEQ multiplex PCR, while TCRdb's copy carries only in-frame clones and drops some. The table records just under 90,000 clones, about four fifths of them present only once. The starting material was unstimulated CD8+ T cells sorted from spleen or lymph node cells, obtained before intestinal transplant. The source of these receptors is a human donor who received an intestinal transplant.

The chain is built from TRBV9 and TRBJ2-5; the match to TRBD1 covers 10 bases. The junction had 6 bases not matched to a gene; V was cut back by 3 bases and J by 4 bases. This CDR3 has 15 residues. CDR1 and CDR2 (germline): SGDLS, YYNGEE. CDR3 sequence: CASSARDRGGETQYF. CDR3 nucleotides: TGTGCCAGCAGCGCACGGGACAGGGGAGGAGAGACCCAGTACTTC. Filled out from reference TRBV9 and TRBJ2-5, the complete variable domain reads DSGVTQTPKHLITATGQRVTLRCSPRSGDLSVYWYQQSLDQGLQFLIQYYNGEERAKGNILERFSAQQFPDLHSELNLSSLELGDSALYFCASSARDRGGETQYFGPGTRLLVL.

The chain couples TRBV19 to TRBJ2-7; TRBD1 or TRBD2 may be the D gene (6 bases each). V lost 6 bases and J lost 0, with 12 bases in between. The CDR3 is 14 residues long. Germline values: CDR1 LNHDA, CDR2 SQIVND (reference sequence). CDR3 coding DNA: TGTGCCAGTAGCCCGGCGGGACACTCCTACGAGCAGTACTTC. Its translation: CASSPAGHSYEQYF. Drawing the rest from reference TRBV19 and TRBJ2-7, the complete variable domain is DGGITQSPKYLFRKEGQNVTLSCEQNLNHDAMYWYRQDPGQGLRLIYYSQIVNDFQKGDIAEGYSVSREKKESFPLTVTSAQKNPTAFYLCASSPAGHSYEQYFGPGTRLTVT.

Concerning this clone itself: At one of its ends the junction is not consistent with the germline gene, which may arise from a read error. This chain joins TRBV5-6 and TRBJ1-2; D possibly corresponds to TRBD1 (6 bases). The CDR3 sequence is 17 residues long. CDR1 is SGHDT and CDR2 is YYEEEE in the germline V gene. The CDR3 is CARSLGPFAGGHRGYTF. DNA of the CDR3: TGTGCCCGCAGCTTGGGGCCCTTTGCGGGGGGCCACCGTGGCTACACCTTC.

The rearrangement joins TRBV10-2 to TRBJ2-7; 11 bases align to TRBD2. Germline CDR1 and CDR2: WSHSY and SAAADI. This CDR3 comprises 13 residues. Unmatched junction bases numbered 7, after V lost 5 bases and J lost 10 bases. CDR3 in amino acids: CASSPDLAGGQYF. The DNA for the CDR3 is TGCGCCAGCAGTCCTGACCTAGCGGGGGGCCAGTACTTC.

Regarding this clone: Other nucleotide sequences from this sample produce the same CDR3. The CDR3 reads CATSRDSYEQYF. The CDR3 nucleotides read TGTGCCACCAGCAGAGACAGTTACGAGCAGTACTTC. The rearrangement links TRBV15 to TRBJ2-7; no firm D call. CDR3 length: 12 residues. CDR1 is LNHNV and CDR2 is YYDKDF in the germline V gene (reference sequence). V gave up 0 bases and J gave up 4 bases, with 4 bases separating them. The full variable domain, in which reference TRBV15 and TRBJ2-7 provide the parts outside the CDR3, is DAMVIQNPRYQVTQFGKPVTLSCSQTLNHNVMYWYQQKSSQAPKLLFHYYDKDFNNEADTPDNFQSRRPNTSFCFLDIRSPGLGDTAMYLCATSRDSYEQYFGPGTRLTVT.

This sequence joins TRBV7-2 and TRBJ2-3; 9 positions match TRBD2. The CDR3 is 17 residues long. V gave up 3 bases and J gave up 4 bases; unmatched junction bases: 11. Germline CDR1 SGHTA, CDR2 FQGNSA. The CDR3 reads CASSFLQRGAGADTQYF. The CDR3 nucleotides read TGTGCCAGCAGCTTTCTCCAGCGGGGGGCGGGGGCAGATACGCAGTATTTT.

The CDR3 region has the DNA TGTGCCAGCAGTTTATTTGGCAGCCGCTACAATGAGCAGTTCTTC. Protein sequence: CASSLFGSRYNEQFF. The chain carries TRBV28 and TRBJ2-1; no clear D. CDR3 length: 15 amino acids. Germline CDR1 reads MDHEN; CDR2 reads SYDVKM. V dropped 1 base and J dropped 3 bases, with 10 bases sitting between them.

CDR3 bases: TGTGCCAGCAGCCCTAAGACAGGGGCCGTGAATTCACCCCTCCACTTT. Translation gives CASSPKTGAVNSPLHF. The chain carries TRBV7-4 and TRBJ1-6; TRBD1 agrees at 8 bases. Germline V gene sequence: CDR1 SGHVT, CDR2 SQSDAQ. The V gene end was trimmed by 5 bases and the J gene end by 7 bases; junction bases not matched to a gene: 10. The CDR3 is 16 residues long. Complete variable domain (other parts from reference TRBV7-4 and TRBJ1-6): GAGVSQSPRYKVAKRGRDVALRCDSISGHVTLYWYRQTLGQGSEVLTYSQSDAQRDKSGRPSGRFSAERPERSVSTLKIQRTEQGDSAVYLCASSPKTGAVNSPLHFGNGTRLTVT.

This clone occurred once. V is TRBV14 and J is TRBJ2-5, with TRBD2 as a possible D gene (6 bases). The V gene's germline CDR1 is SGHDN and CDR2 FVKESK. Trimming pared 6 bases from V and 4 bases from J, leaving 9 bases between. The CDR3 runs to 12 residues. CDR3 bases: TGTGCCAGCAGTCGGGACTTAGAGACCCAGTACTTC. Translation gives CASSRDLETQYF.

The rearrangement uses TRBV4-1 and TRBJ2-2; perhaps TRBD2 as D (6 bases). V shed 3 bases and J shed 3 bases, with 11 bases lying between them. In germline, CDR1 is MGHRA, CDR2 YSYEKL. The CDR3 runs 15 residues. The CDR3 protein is CASSQHSGDTGELFF. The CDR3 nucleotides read TGCGCCAGCAGCCAGCATTCGGGGGACACCGGGGAGCTGTTTTTT.

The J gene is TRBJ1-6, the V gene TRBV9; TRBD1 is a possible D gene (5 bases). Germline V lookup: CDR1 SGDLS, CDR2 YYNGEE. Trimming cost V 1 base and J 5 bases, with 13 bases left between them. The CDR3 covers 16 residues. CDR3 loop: CASSVTWTMDNSPLHF. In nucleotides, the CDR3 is TGTGCCAGCAGCGTAACCTGGACAATGGATAATTCACCCCTCCACTTT.

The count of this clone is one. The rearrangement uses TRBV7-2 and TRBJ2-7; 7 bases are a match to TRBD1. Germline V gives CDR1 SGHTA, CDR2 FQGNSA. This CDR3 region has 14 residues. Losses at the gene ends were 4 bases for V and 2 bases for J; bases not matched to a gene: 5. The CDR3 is CASSSWTGPYEQYF. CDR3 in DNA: TGTGCCAGCAGCTCCTGGACAGGTCCCTACGAGCAGTACTTC.

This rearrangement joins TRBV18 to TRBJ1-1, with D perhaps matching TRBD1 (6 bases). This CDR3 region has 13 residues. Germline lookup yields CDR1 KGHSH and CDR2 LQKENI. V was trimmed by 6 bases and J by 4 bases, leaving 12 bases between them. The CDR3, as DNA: TGTGCCAGCTCGGCCGGGGGGGCCACTGAAGCTTTCTTT. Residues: CASSAGGATEAFF.

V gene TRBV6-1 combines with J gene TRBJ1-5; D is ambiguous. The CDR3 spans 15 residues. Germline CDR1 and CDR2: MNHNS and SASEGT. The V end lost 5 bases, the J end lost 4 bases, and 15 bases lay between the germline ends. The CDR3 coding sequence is TGTGCCAGCAGTCAAGGAACACGGGGAAATCAGCCCCAGCATTTT. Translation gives CASSQGTRGNQPQHF.

CDR3 DNA: TGTGCCAGCTCACCAGGACAGGGGGCGGGCAATGAGCAGTTCTTC. Residues: CASSPGQGAGNEQFF. The chain has TRBV18 and TRBJ2-1; 11 nucleotides line up with TRBD1. Germline V gives CDR1 KGHSH, CDR2 LQKENI. The CDR3 is 15 residues long. Germline trimming cut 2 bases from V and 6 bases from J; bases unmatched to any gene: 3.

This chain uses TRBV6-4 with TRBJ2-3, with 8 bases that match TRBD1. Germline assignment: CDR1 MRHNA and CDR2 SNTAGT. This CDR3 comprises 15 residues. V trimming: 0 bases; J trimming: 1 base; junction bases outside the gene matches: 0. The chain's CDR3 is CASSDSQGGTDTQYF. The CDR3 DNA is TGTGCCAGCAGTGACTCACAGGGGGGCACAGATACGCAGTATTTT.

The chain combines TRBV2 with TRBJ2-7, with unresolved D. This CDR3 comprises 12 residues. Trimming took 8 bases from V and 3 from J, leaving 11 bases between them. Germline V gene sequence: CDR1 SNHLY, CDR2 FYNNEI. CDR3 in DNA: TGTGCCAGCTGCGACGGCTACTACGAGCAGTACTTC. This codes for CASCDGYYEQYF.

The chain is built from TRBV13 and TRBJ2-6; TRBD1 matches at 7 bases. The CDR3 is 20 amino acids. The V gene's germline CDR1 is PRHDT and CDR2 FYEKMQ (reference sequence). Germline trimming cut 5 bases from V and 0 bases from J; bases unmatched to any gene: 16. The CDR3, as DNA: TGTGCCAGCAGCAGGACCCGGACAGGCTTGGAGAGCTCTGGGGCCAACGTCCTGACTTTC. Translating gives CASSRTRTGLESSGANVLTF. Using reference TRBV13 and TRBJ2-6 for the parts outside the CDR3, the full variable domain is AAGVIQSPRHLIKEKRETATLKCYPIPRHDTVYWYQQGPGQDPQFLISFYEKMQSDKGSIPDRFSAQQFSDYHSELNMSSLELGDSALYFCASSRTRTGLESSGANVLTFGAGSRLTVL.

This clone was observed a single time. In DNA, the CDR3 is TGCACCAGCAGCCAAGATCGTCCCATTGACTCTGGAAACACCATATATTTT. Amino acid sequence: CTSSQDRPIDSGNTIYF. The chain employs TRBV1 and TRBJ1-3. TRBV1 constitutes a pseudogene. CDR3 length equals 17 residues.

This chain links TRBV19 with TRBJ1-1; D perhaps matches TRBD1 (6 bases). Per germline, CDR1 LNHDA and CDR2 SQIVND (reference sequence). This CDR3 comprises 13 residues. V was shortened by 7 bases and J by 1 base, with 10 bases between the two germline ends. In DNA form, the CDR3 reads TGTGCCAGTAAGGAGACAGGGAACACTGAAGCTTTCTTT. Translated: CASKETGNTEAFF.

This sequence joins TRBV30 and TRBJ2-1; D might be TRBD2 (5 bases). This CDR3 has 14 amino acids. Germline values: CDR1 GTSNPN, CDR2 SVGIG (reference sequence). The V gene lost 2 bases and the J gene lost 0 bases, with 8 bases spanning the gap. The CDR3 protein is CAWSPGSSYNEQFF. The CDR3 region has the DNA TGTGCCTGGAGTCCGGGGAGCTCCTACAATGAGCAGTTCTTC. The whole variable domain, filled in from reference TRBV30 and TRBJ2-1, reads SQTIHQWPATLVQPVGSPLSLECTVEGTSNPNLYWYRQAAGRGLQLLFYSVGIGQISSEVPQNLSASRPQDRQFILSSKKLLLSDSGFYLCAWSPGSSYNEQFFGPGTRLTVL.

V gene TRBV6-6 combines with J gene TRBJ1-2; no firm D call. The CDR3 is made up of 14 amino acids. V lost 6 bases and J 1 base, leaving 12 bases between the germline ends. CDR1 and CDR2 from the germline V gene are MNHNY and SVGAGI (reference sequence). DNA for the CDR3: TGTGCCAGCAGACCCCATCACGTTAACTATGGCTACACCTTC. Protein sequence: CASRPHHVNYGYTF.

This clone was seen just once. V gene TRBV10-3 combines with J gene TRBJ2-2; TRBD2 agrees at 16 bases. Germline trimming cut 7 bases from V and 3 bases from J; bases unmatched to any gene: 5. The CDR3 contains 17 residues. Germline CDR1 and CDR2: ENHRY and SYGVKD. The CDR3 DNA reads TGTGCCATCACGTCGGGACTAGCGGGGGGGCACACCGGGGAGCTGTTTTTT. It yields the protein CAITSGLAGGHTGELFF.

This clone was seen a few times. DNA for the CDR3: TGTGCCAGCAGTGAAGAGGGCTATAGCAATCAGCCCCAGCATTTT. This codes for CASSEEGYSNQPQHF. The chain couples TRBV2 to TRBJ1-5; D is unclear. The V gene's germline CDR1 is SNHLY and CDR2 FYNNEI. CDR3 length: 15 amino acids. The V end lost 1 base, the J end lost 0 bases, and 7 bases lay between the germline ends.

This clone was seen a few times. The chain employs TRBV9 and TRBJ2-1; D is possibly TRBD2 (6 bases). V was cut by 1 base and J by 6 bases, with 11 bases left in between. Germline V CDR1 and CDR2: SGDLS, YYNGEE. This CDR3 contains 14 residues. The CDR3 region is CASSVWGVGNEQFF. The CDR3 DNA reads TGTGCCAGCAGCGTATGGGGGGTCGGCAATGAGCAGTTCTTC.

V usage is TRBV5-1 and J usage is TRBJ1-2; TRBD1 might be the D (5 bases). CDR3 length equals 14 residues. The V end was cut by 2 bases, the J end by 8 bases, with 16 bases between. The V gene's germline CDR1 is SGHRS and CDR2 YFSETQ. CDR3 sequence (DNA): TGCGCCAGCAGCTTAAGGGGCCGGGCTGGGGGCTACACCTTC. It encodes CASSLRGRAGGYTF.

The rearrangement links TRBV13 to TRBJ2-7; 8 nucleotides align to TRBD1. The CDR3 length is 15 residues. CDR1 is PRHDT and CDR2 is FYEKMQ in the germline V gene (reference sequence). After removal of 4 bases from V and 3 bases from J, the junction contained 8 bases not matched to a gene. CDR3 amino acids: CASSSRTGSFYEQYF. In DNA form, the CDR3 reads TGTGCCAGCAGCTCGAGGACAGGGTCCTTCTACGAGCAGTACTTC.

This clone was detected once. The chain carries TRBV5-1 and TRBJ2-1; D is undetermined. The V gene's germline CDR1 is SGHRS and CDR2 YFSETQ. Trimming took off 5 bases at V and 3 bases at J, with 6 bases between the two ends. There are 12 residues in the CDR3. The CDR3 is CASRRLYNEQFF. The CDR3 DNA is TGCGCCAGCAGAAGACTCTACAATGAGCAGTTCTTC. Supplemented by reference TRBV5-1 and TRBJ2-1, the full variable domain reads KAGVTQTPRYLIKTRGQQVTLSCSPISGHRSVSWYQQTPGQGLQFLFEYFSETQRNKGNFPGRFSGRQFSNSRSEMNVSTLELGDSALYLCASRRLYNEQFFGPGTRLTVL.

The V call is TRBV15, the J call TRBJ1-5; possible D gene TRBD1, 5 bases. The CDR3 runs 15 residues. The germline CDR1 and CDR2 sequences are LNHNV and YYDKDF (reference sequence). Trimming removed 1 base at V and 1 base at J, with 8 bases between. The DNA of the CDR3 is TGTGCCACCAGCAGAGCGCAGGGAAGCAATCAGCCCCAGCATTTT. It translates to CATSRAQGSNQPQHF.

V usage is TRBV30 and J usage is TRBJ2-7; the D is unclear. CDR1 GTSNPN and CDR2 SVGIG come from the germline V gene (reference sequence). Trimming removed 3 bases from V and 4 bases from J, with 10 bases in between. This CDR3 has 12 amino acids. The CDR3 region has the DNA TGTGCCTGGAGGGGCAGTACTTACGAGCAGTACTTC. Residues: CAWRGSTYEQYF. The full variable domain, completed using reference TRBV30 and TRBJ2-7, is SQTIHQWPATLVQPVGSPLSLECTVEGTSNPNLYWYRQAAGRGLQLLFYSVGIGQISSEVPQNLSASRPQDRQFILSSKKLLLSDSGFYLCAWRGSTYEQYFGPGTRLTVT.

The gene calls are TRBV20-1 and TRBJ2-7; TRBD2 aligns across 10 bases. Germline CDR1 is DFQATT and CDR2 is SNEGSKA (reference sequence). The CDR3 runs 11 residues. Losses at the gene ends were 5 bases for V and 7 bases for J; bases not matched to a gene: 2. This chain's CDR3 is CSALGLAEQYF. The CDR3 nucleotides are TGCAGTGCTTTGGGACTAGCGGAGCAGTACTTC.

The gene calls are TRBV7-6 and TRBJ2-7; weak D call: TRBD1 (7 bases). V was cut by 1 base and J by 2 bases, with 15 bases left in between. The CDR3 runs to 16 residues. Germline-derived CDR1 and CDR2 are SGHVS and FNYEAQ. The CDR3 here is CASSLDGGGTTYEQYF. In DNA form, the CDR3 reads TGTGCCAGCAGCTTAGATGGAGGGGGCACGACCTACGAGCAGTACTTC.